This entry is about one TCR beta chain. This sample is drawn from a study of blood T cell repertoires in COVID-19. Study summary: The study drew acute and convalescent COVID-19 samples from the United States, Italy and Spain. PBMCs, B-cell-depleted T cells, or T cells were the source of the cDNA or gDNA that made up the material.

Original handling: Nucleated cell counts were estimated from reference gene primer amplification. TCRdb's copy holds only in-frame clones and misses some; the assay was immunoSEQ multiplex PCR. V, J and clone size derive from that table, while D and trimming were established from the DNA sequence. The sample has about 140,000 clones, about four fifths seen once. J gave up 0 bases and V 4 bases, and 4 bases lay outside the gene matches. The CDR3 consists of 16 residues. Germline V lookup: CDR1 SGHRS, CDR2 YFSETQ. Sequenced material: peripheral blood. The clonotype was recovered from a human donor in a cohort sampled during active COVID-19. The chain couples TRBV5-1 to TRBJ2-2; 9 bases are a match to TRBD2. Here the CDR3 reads CASSPLAGANTGELFF. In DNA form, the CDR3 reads TGCGCCAGCAGCCCTTTAGCGGGGGCGAACACCGGGGAGCTGTTTTTT.